Listed here is a single TCR beta chain. Its antigen is not yet known. No base qualities exist here, and no much larger clone lies one base off it. This sample was included in a study of blood T cell repertoires in COVID-19 (dated by TCRdb to about 2020). Looking at the study overall: Collaborator samples came from the United States, Italy and Spain and covered acute and convalescent phases of COVID-19. HLA class I and class II types, where available, came from metadata supplied by the sample provider rather than from assay-based typing. Nearly every sample came with metadata listing a de-identified subject ID, COVID-19 status, age in years and sex. The samples were drawn from two sources: the first 160 participants of the ongoing ImmuneRACE study, and 1,200 or so subjects contributed by 6 global collaborators. Subjects who had been exposed to COVID-19, were actively infected with it, or had recovered from it provided the deeply sampled blood TCRbeta repertoires that made up the dataset. The material from the prospective study consisted of cDNA or gDNA derived from T cells, B-cell-depleted T cells, or PBMCs. The repertoires were made available in a free public database intended to serve as a resource for research on the immune response to SARS-CoV-2. Results the study describes overall, beyond this receptor: Clinical and demographic metadata were provided uncurated, with the amount varying by source and participant.

TCRbeta CDR3 regions were amplified from genomic DNA by means of the immunoSEQ Assay, a bias-controlled multiplex PCR. The original methods were these. Within the assay, amplification of reference gene primers was used to estimate how many nucleated cells each sample contained. Sequence reads were collapsed and filtered to measure the absolute abundance of every unique TCRbeta CDR3 rearrangement. For each sample, productive Simpson clonality was calculated as the square root of Simpson's diversity index over productive rearrangements. Imported from immuneACCESS, the table was reduced by TCRdb to in-frame sequences with V and J called. These copies leave out some clones; in studies compared against another copy, an unresolved V gene accounts for under half, and the cause of the remainder is not known. The DNA gave D and trimming, while V, J and clone size come from that table. This sample is represented by under 150,000 clones; roughly 85% of them were singletons. About 3.6% of the sample goes to the ten largest clones.

V is cut back by 4 bases and J by 12 bases, with 10 bases in the junction unmatched. In the germline V gene, CDR1 corresponds to LGHNA and CDR2 to YNFKEQ. The CDR3 holds 16 amino acids from the cysteine to the phenylalanine. Left in the record is the CDR3 DNA by itself, 48 bases read in frame from the first base. The collaborating institutions used their own protocols to collect whole blood in K2EDTA tubes. For TCRbeta analysis, collaborators shipped samples in one of three forms: frozen whole blood, isolated PBMCs, or DNA extracted from either of those sample types. Sequenced material: peripheral blood. The sequence is built from TRBV4-2 and TRBJ2-6; 12 central bases correspond to TRBD2. The sequence was obtained from a man in his forties with acute or convalescent COVID-19. The CDR3 protein sequence reads: CASSPELAGGLGVLTF. The sequence in DNA is TGTGCCAGCAGCCCAGAACTAGCGGGGGGTCTAGGCGTCCTGACTTTC.